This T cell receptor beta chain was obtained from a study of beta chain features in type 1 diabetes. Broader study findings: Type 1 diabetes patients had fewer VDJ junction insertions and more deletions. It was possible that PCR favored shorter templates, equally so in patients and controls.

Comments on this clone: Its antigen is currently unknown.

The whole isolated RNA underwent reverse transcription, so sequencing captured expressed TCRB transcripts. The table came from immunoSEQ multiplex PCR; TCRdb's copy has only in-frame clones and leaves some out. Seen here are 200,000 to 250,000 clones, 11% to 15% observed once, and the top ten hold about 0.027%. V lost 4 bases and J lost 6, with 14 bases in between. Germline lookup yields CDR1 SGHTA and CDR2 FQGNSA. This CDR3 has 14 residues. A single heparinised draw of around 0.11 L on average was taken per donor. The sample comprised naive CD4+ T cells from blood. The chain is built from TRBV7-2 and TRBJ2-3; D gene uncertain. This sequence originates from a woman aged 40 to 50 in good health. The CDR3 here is CASSSEVAADTQYF. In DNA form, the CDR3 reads TGTGCCAGCAGCTCAGAGGTAGCAGCCGATACGCAGTATTTT.